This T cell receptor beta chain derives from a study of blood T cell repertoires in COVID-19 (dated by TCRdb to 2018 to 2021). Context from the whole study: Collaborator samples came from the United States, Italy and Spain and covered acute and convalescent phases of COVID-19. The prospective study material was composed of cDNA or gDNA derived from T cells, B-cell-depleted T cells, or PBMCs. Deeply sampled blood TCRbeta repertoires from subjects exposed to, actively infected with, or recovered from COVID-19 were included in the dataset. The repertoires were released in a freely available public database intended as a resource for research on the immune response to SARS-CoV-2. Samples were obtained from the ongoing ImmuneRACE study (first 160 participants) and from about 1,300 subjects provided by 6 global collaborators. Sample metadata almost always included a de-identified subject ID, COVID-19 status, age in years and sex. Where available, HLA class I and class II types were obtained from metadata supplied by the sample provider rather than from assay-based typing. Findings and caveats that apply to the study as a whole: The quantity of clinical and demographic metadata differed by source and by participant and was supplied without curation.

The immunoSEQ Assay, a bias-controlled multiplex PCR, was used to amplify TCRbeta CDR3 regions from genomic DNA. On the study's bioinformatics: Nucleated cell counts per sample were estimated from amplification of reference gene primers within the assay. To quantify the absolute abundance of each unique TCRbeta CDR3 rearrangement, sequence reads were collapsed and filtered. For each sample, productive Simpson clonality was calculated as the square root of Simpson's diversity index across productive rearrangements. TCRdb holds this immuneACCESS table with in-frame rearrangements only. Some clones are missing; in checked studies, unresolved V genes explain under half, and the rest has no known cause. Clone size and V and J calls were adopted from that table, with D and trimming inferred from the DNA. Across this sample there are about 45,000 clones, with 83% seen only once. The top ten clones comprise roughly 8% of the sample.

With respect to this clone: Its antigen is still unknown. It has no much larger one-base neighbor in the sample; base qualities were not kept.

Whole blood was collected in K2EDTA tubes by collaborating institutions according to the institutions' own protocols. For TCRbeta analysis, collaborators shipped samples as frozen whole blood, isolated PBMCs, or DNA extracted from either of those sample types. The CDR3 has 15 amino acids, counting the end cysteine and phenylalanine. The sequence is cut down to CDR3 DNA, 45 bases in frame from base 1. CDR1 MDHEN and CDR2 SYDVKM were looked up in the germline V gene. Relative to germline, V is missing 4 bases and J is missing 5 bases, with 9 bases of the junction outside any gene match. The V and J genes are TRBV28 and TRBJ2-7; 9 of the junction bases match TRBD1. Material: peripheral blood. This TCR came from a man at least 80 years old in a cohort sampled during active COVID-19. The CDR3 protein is CASSSLGQGSHEQYF. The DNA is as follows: TGTGCCAGCAGTTCATTGGGACAGGGTAGCCACGAGCAGTACTTC.